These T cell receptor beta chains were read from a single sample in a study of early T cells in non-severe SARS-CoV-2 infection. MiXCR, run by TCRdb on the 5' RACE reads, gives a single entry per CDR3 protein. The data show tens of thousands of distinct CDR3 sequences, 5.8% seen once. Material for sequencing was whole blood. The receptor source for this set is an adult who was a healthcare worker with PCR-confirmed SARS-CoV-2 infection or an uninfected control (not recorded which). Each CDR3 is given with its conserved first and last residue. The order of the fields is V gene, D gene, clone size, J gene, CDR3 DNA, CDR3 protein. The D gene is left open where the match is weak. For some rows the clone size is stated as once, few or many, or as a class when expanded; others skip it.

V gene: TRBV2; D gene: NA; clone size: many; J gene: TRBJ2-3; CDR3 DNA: TGTGCCAGCAGTGAAGCGCGGGGTCTGGGGCAGTATTTT; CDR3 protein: CASSEARGLGQYF
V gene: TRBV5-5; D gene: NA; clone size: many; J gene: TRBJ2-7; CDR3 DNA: TGTGCCAGCAGCTTGGGGCCCCCCTACGAGCAGTACTTC; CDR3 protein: CASSLGPPYEQYF
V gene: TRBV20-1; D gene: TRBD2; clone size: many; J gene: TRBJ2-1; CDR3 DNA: TGCAGTGCTAGTGGGTGGGAGGGACTAGAAATGAAGCAGTTCTTC; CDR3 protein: CSASGWEGLEMKQFF
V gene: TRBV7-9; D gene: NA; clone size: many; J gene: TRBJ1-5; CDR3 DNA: TGTGCCAGCAGCCAGGACAGATTTTCTAATCAGCCCCAGCATTTT; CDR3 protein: CASSQDRFSNQPQHF
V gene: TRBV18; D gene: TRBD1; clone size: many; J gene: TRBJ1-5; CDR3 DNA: TGTGCCAGCTCGCTTACCGGGACAGGGACCCAGCCCCAGCATTTT; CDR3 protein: CASSLTGTGTQPQHF
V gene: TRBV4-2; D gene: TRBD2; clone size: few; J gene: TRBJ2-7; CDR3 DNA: TGTGCCAGCAGCCAAGATAGCGGGAGCTCCTACGAGCAGTACTTC; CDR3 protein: CASSQDSGSSYEQYF
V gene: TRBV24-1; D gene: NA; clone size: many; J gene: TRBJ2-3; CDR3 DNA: TGTGCCACCAGGGGGCATGGAGATACGCAGTATTTT; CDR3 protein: CATRGHGDTQYF
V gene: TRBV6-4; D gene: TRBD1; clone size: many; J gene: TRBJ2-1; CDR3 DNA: TGTGCCAGCAGTGACAGGACAGGGGGCAATGAGCAGTTCTTC; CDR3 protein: CASSDRTGGNEQFF
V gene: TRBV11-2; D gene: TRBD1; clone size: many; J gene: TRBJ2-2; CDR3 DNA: TGTGCCAGCTGCCGGGACAGGGGGCTCCGAATCGGCGGGGAGCTGTTTTTT; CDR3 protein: CASCRDRGLRIGGELFF
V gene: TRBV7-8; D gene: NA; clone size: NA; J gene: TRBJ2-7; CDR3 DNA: TGTGCCAGCAGCTTAATCGCCCCGTATTACGAGCAGTACTTC; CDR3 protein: CASSLIAPYYEQYF
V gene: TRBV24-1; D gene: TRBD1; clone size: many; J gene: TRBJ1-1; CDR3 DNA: TGTGCCACCAGTGCCGGACAGGGGAACACTGAAGCTTTCTTT; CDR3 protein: CATSAGQGNTEAFF
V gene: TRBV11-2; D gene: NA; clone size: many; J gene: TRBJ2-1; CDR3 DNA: TGTGCCAGCAGCTCTCCCCTTTTGAACAGCCTTAACAATGAGCAGTTCTTC; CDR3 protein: CASSSPLLNSLNNEQFF
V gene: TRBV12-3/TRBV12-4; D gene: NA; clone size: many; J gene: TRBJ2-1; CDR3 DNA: TGTGCCAGCAGTTTTCCCCCCACCAATGAGCAGTTCTTC; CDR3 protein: CASSFPPTNEQFF
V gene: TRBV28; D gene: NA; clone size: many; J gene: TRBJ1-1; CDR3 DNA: TGTGCCAGCAGTTTTGGATCTCGCACTGAAGCTTTCTTT; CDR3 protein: CASSFGSRTEAFF
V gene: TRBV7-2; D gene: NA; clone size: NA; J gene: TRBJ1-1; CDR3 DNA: TGTGCCAGCAGCCCCTATGGGGCGGGAGGAAACACTGAAGCTTTCTTT; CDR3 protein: CASSPYGAGGNTEAFF
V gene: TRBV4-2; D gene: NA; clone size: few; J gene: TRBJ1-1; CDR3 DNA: TGTGCCAGCAGTCCGGGACGGTATGGGGACACTGAAGCTTTCTTT; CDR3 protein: CASSPGRYGDTEAFF
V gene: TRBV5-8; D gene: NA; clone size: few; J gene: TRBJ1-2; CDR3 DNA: TGTGCCAGCCCCTCATTGGCAGACATTAACTATGGCTACACCTTC; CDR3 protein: CASPSLADINYGYTF
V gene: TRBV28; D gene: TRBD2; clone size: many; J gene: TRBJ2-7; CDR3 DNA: TGTGCCAGCAGCACTATTCGGCGGGGGCTAGCGGGAGGGCCGTCTAGCGACGAGCAGTACTTC; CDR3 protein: CASSTIRRGLAGGPSSDEQYF
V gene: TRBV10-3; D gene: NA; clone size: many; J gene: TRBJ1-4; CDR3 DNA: TGTGCCATCAGTGGGACAGCTTCGAATGAAAAACTGTTTTTT; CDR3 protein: CAISGTASNEKLFF
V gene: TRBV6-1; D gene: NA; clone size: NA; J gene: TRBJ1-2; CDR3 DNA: TGTGCCAGCAGTGAACGGATCAACTATGGCTACACCTTC; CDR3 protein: CASSERINYGYTF
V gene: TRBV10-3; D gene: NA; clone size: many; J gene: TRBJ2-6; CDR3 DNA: TGTGCCACCGGGACTGCTGGGGCCAACGTCCTGACTTTC; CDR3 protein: CATGTAGANVLTF
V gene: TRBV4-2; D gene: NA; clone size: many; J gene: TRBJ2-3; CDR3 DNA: TGTGCCAGCAGCCAAGGAATTTCGGTCGGTACGCAGTATTTT; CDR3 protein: CASSQGISVGTQYF
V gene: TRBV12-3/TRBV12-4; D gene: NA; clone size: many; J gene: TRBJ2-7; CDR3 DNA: TGTGCCAGCAGTTTCAACAGAGAGCAGTACTTC; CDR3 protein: CASSFNREQYF
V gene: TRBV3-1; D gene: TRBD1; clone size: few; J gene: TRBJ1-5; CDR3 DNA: TGTGCCAGCAGCCCCGGGACAGAGGTACAGCCCCAGCATTTT; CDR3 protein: CASSPGTEVQPQHF
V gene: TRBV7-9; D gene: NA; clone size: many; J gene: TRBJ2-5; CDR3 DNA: TGTGCCAGCACCCCGGGGACATTTCCCCAGTACTTC; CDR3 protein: CASTPGTFPQYF
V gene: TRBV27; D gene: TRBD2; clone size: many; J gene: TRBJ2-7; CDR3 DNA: TGTGCCAGCAGTTTAGCGGGAGCTACCTACGAGCAGTACTTC; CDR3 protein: CASSLAGATYEQYF
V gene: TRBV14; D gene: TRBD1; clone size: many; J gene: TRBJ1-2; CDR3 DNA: TGTGCCAGCAGCCACGGGACAGCCACTCTTGGGAGCTACACCTTC; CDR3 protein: CASSHGTATLGSYTF
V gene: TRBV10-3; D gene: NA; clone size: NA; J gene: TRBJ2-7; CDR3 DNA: TGTGCCATCAGTGACTCGTCGGGGGACTACGAGCAGTACTTC; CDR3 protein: CAISDSSGDYEQYF
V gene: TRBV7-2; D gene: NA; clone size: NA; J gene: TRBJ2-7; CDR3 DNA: TGTGCCAGCAGCTTAAATGCGGACCGGGGGCAGTACTTC; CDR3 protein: CASSLNADRGQYF
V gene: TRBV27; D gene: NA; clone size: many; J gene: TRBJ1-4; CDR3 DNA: TGTGCCAGCAGTCCTTGGAGTGCCGTCGATAATGAAAAACTGTTTTTT; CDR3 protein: CASSPWSAVDNEKLFF
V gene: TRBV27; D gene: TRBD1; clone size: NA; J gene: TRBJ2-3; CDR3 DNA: TGTGCCAGCAGTCAACAGGGGGCAAGGGCAGATACGCAGTATTTT; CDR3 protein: CASSQQGARADTQYF
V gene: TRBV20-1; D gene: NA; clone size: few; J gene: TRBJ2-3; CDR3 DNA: TGCAGTGCTAGAGATACCCCGGGACTCGGTTATTTT; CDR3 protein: CSARDTPGLGYF
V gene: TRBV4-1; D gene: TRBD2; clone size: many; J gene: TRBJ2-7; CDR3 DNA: TGCGCCAGCAGCCAAGAAGGGACTAGCGTTGACGAGCAGTACTTC; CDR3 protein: CASSQEGTSVDEQYF
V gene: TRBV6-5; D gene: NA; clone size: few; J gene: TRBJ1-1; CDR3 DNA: TGTGCCAGCAGTTACATCCAGCTTGGACAGCCTAACACTGAAGCTTTCTTT; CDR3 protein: CASSYIQLGQPNTEAFF
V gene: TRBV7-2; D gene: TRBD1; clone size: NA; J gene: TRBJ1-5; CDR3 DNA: TGTGCCAGCAGCACCGGACAGGGGGGACAGCCCCAGCATTTT; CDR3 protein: CASSTGQGGQPQHF
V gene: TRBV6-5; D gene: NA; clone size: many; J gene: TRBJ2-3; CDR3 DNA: TGTGCCACGAACGGCTATAATAACGGGAGATCGGATACGCAGTATTTT; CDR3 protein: CATNGYNNGRSDTQYF
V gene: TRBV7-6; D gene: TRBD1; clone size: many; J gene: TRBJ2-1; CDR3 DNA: TGTGCCAGCAGCGCCCCGGGACAGAACAATGAGCAGTTCTTC; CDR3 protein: CASSAPGQNNEQFF
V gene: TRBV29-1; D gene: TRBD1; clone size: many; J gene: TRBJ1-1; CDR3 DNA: TGCAGCGTTAAGACAGGGGTGGGGAACACTGAAGCTTTCTTT; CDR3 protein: CSVKTGVGNTEAFF
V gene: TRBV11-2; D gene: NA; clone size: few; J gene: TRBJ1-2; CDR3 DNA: TGTGCCAGCAGCTTTAGTGGCGAAGGCTACACCTTC; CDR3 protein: CASSFSGEGYTF
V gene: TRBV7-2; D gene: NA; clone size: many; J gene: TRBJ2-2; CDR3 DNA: TGTGCCAGCAGCTTAACCCAGGGGATCAACACCGGGGAGCTGTTTTTT; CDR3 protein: CASSLTQGINTGELFF
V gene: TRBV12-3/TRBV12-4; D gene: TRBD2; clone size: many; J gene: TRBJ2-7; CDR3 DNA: TGTGCCAGCAGTTCTTCTAGCGGGAGGGGGTACGAGCAGTACTTC; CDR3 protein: CASSSSSGRGYEQYF
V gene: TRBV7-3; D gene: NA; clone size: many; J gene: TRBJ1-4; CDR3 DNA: TGTGCCAGCAGCTGGATTGCGCTACCGGGGCGAGGAAAACTGTTTTTT; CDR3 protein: CASSWIALPGRGKLFF
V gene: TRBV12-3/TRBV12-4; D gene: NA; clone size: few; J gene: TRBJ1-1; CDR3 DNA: TGTGCCAGCAGCCATAATAACAGGTTCCCTGAAGCTTTCTTT; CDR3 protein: CASSHNNRFPEAFF
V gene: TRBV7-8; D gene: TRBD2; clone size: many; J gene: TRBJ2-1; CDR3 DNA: TGTGCCAGCAGCTTAGAGGGACTAGTCTACAATGAGCAGTTCTTC; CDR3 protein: CASSLEGLVYNEQFF
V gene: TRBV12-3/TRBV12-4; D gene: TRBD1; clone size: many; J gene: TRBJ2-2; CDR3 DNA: TGTGCCAGCAGTTTTCCCACAGGGGGCACCGGGGAGCTGTTTTTT; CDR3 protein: CASSFPTGGTGELFF
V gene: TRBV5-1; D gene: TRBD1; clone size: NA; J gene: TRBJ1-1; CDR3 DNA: TGCGCCAGCAGCGCCGGGACAGGGGTCAACACTGAAGCTTTCTTT; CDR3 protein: CASSAGTGVNTEAFF
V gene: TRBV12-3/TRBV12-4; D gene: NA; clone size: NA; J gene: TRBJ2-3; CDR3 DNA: TGTGCCAGCAGGAAGGGGTCCGGACCCTCCTTCACAGATACGCAGTATTTT; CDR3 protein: CASRKGSGPSFTDTQYF
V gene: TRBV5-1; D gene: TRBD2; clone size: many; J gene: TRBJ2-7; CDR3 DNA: TGCGCCAGCAGCTTGTCGGCGGGAGGCGAGCAGTACTTC; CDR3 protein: CASSLSAGGEQYF
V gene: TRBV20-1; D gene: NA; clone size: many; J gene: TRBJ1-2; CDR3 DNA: TGCAGTGCTAACCCACAGCCTAACTATGGCTACACCTTC; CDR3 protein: CSANPQPNYGYTF
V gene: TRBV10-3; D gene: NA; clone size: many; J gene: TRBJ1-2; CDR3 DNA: TGTGCCATCAGTGAGTCGAAGAAAGAGACAATTTATGGCTACACCTTC; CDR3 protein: CAISESKKETIYGYTF
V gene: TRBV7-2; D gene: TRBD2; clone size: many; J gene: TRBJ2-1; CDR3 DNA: TGTGCCAGCAGCTTAGCTAGCGGGGGGGCTATTAGCTCCTACAATGAGCAGTTCTTC; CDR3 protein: CASSLASGGAISSYNEQFF
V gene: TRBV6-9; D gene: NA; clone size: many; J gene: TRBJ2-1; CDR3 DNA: TGTGCCAGCACCTTAGGAGCCTACAATGAGCAGTTCTTC; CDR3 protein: CASTLGAYNEQFF
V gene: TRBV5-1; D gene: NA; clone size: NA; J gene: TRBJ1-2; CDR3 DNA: TGCGCCAGCAGCTTGAACAGCCGCTTCTATGGCTACACCTTC; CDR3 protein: CASSLNSRFYGYTF
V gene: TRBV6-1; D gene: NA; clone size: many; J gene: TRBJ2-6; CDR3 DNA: TGTGCCAGCAGTGAAGCGCTAAGATCCTGGGCCAACGTCCTGACTTTC; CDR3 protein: CASSEALRSWANVLTF
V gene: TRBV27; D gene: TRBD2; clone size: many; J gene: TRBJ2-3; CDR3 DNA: TGTGCCAGCAGTTTATTCGGGCCGACTAGCGGAAAAACAGATACGCAGTATTTT; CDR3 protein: CASSLFGPTSGKTDTQYF
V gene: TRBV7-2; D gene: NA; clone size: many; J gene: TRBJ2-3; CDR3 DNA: TGTGCCAGCAGCTTAAGTCGGGGACGATCGACAGATACGCAGTATTTT; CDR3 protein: CASSLSRGRSTDTQYF
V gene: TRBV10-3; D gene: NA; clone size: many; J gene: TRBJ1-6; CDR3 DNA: TGTGCCTCGGGGGTCGGGCCCGGAAATTCACCCCTCCACTTT; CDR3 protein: CASGVGPGNSPLHF
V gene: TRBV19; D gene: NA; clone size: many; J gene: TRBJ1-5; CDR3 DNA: TGTGCCGAATCGTCAGGGCCGTTGAGTCCCCAGCATTTT; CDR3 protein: CAESSGPLSPQHF
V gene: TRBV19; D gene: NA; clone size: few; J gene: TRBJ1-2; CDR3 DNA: TGTGCCAGTAGTCTTTTCCAGGGTAGGGACTATGGCTACACCTTC; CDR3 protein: CASSLFQGRDYGYTF